These T cell receptor beta chains were read from a single sample in a study of technical replicates of blood from a few donors. TCRdb keeps only in-frame clones here, not all; method: immunoSEQ multiplex PCR. Here the sample spans 55,000 to 70,000 clones, about 86% being singletons. Specimen: PBMCs. These receptors all come from a human donor in good health. Some clones in this sample may be carry-over from other donors' samples. Both conserved end residues are part of each CDR3. D genes are given only for firm matches. Size is stated for part of the rows, as once, few or many counts, or as a class when the clone is expanded.

clone size,D gene,J gene,V gene,CDR3 protein,CDR3 DNA
.,TRBD2,TRBJ2-7,TRBV9,CASSSTRTRTCWRYEQYF,TGTGCCAGCAGCTCCACTAGGACTAGGACGTGTTGGAGGTACGAGCAGTACTTC
.,TRBD1,TRBJ2-7,TRBV6-6,CASSRDRDRAYEQYF,TGTGCCAGCAGCCGAGATCGGGACAGGGCCTACGAGCAGTACTTC
few,TRBD1,TRBJ1-6,TRBV2,CASRAGTGGSPLHF,TGTGCCAGCAGGGCCGGGACAGGGGGTTCACCCCTCCACTTT
once,TRBD2,TRBJ2-3,TRBV5-1,CASSLGRAGGRTDTQYF,TGCGCCAGCAGCTTGGGGCGGGCGGGGGGACGCACAGATACGCAGTATTTT
.,.,TRBJ1-2,TRBV19,CASSPQPGHFYGYTF,TGTGCCAGTAGTCCCCAGCCTGGACATTTCTATGGCTACACCTTC
.,TRBD2,TRBJ2-7,TRBV18,CASSPTGTSEQYF,TGTGCCAGCTCACCTACCGGGACTAGCGAGCAGTACTTC
.,TRBD2,TRBJ2-3,TRBV5-4,CASSSGLAGGTSTDTQYF,TGTGCCAGCAGCTCGGGACTAGCGGGGGGAACTAGCACAGATACGCAGTATTTT
.,.,TRBJ2-1,TRBV11-1,CASSLVGDEQFF,TGTGCCAGCAGCTTAGTAGGGGATGAGCAGTTCTTC
.,TRBD1,TRBJ1-2,TRBV10-3,CAISEQGGDGYTF,TGTGCCATCAGTGAACAAGGGGGCGATGGCTACACCTTC
.,TRBD2,TRBJ2-3,TRBV4-1,CASSQTRLAGGTQYF,TGCGCCAGCAGCCAAACCCGACTAGCGGGGGGTACGCAGTATTTT
.,.,TRBJ2-7,TRBV27,CASSPLASYEQYF,TGTGCCAGCAGTCCACTAGCCTCCTACGAGCAGTACTTC
.,TRBD1,TRBJ2-7,TRBV5-6,CASSGWTGSYEQYF,TGTGCCAGCAGCGGATGGACAGGGTCCTACGAGCAGTACTTC
once,.,TRBJ2-3,TRBV5-1,CASSARSRPLGTDTQYF,TGCGCCAGCAGCGCACGGTCTCGTCCGCTCGGCACAGATACGCAGTATTTT
.,.,TRBJ2-7,TRBV11-2,CASSPMGGDISYEQYF,TGTGCCAGCAGCCCAATGGGTGGGGACATCTCCTACGAGCAGTACTTC
.,.,TRBJ1-1,TRBV6-5,CASSWSVNTEAFF,TGTGCCAGCAGTTGGTCGGTGAACACTGAAGCTTTCTTT
.,.,TRBJ2-7,TRBV7-2,CASYSYEQYF,TGTGCCAGCTATTCCTACGAGCAGTACTTC
once,.,TRBJ2-2,TRBV7-2,CASSLDGRTNTGELFF,TGTGCCAGCAGCTTAGATGGCAGAACGAACACCGGGGAGCTGTTTTTT
.,.,TRBJ1-6,TRBV6-1,CASSKPATSPLHF,TGTGCCAGCAGCAAACCAGCGACCTCACCCCTCCACTTT
.,TRBD2,TRBJ2-2,TRBV9,CASSVGHPGLDTGELFF,TGTGCCAGCAGCGTAGGACACCCAGGACTAGACACCGGGGAGCTGTTTTTT
.,TRBD1,TRBJ2-5,TRBV19,CASRGGGGVQETQYF,TGTGCCAGTAGAGGGGGCGGAGGAGTTCAAGAGACCCAGTACTTC
.,TRBD1,TRBJ1-2,TRBV10-3,CAISESGQGIYGYTF,TGTGCCATCAGTGAGTCCGGACAGGGGATCTATGGCTACACCTTC
.,.,TRBJ2-7,TRBV7-9,CASSLASGGTYEQYF,TGTGCCAGCAGCTTAGCTAGCGGAGGGACCTACGAGCAGTACTTC